This TCR beta chain appears in the sequencing data of a study of CD8+ T cells in alopecia areata. Background on the study: Treated patients swallowed 5 to 10 mg of oral tofacitinib twice daily.

The CDR3 spans 15 residues. Germline lookup yields CDR1 MNHEY and CDR2 SVGAGI. V was trimmed by 8 bases and J by 8 bases, leaving 24 bases between them. TCR sequencing used cDNA made by reverse transcription of extracted RNA. The data were produced by immunoSEQ multiplex PCR, yet TCRdb's version contains in-frame clones alone and is incomplete. The sample consists of a few hundred thousand clones, around two fifths of them appearing once. As to treatment: oral pan-JAK inhibitor, 5-10 mg twice daily. Alopecia areata patients provided lesional scalp punch biopsies and peripheral blood. This clone came up a few times.

Sequenced here: CD4+ T cells sorted from blood, sampled around week 37, from a patient treated with tofacitinib. This chain joins TRBV6-5 and TRBJ1-2; D unresolved. The receptor was isolated from a human donor with alopecia areata. Written as DNA, the CDR3 is TGTGCCAGCTGGACCGATAGGACGGGGTATTACGGCTACACCTTC. This gives the protein CASWTDRTGYYGYTF.